What follows is one T cell receptor (beta chain) and its context. Its cognate antigen is unknown. Researchers isolated at least 7 million PBMCs per sample. This specimen belongs to a study of blood T cells in healthy people across ages. Study-level background: About one barcoded beta molecule was captured per two T cells (by template switching).

General study results and limits: TCR beta diversity per million T cells fell roughly linearly with age.

The second PCR ran about 6 to 12 cycles with a sample-barcoded 5' primer and J-beta primers. TCRdb independently ran MiXCR on the 5' RACE reads; one entry per CDR3 protein. The sample has some 1,500,000 distinct CDR3 sequences; approximately 43% are singletons. Germline V gene sequence: CDR1 LGHNT, CDR2 FRNRAP. This CDR3 region has 17 residues. With 0 bases clipped from V and 2 bases from J, the junction kept 6 bases outside the gene matches. The sequenced sample consisted of blood. The V call is TRBV12-5, the J call TRBJ2-1; 8 nucleotides agree with TRBD2. The sequence was collected from a woman in her late teens or twenties in good health. CDR3 protein: CASGLVTGGLAYNEQFF. The CDR3 DNA sequence: TGTGCTAGTGGTTTGGTAACGGGGGGACTAGCCTACAATGAGCAGTTCTTC.